This T cell receptor (beta chain) was retrieved from a study of blood T cell repertoires in COVID-19. Germline assignment: CDR1 LGHDT and CDR2 YNNKEL (reference sequence). Losses at the gene ends were 1 base for V and 10 bases for J; bases not matched to a gene: 3. The CDR3 sequence is 14 residues long. The authors' processing: From reference gene primer amplification, estimates of nucleated cell counts were derived. The table came from immunoSEQ multiplex PCR; TCRdb's copy has only in-frame clones and leaves some out. V, J and clone size were drawn from that table, and D and trimming were deduced from the DNA. The sample contains about 150,000 clones, 80% to 90% of which appear only once.

Sequencing input: peripheral blood. The chain is built from TRBV3-1 (or the pseudogene TRBV3-2) and TRBJ1-6, with 8 bases matching TRBD1. The sequence came from a man between 60 and 70 years old with acute or convalescent COVID-19. The CDR3 nucleotides are TGTGCCAGCAGCCAAGGTTCAGGGGGCTCACCCCTCCACTTT. Amino acids: CASSQGSGGSPLHF.